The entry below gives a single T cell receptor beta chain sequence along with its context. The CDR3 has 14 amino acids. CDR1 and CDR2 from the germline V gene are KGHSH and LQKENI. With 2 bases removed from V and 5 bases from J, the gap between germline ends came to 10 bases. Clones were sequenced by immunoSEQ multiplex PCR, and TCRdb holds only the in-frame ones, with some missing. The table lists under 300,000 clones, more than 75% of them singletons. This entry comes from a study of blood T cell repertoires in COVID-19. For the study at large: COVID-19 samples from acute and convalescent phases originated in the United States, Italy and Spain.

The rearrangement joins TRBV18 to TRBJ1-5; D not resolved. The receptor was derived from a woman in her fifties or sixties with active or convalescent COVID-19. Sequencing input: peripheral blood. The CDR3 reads CASSPGSPDQPQHF. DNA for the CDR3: TGTGCCAGCTCACCAGGTAGCCCCGATCAGCCCCAGCATTTT.